This T cell receptor (beta chain) stems from a study of blood T cell repertoires in COVID-19. For the study at large: Samples taken during acute and convalescent COVID-19 were collected in the United States, Italy and Spain.

The CDR3 length is 15 residues. The ends lost 0 bases at V and 1 base at J; junction bases unmatched: 3. Germline V gene sequence: CDR1 MGHRA, CDR2 YSYEKL. Authors' methods: Amplification from reference gene primers served as the basis for estimated nucleated cell counts. Here immunoSEQ multiplex PCR was the method, and the copy in TCRdb shows in-frame clones only, minus some. For V, J and clone size, that table is used; D and trimming come from the DNA. The table lists 150,000 or so clones, around 83% of them singletons, with 12% in the top ten. In Seattle, patients joined the study during active infection and were tracked longitudinally.

The V call is TRBV4-1, the J call TRBJ2-7; 7 positions match TRBD1. Material: peripheral blood. The sequence derives from a woman aged 55 to 70 with COVID-19, enrolled during active disease. CDR3 residues: CASSQERTGSYEQYF. CDR3 coding DNA: TGCGCCAGCAGCCAAGAGAGGACAGGATCCTACGAGCAGTACTTC.